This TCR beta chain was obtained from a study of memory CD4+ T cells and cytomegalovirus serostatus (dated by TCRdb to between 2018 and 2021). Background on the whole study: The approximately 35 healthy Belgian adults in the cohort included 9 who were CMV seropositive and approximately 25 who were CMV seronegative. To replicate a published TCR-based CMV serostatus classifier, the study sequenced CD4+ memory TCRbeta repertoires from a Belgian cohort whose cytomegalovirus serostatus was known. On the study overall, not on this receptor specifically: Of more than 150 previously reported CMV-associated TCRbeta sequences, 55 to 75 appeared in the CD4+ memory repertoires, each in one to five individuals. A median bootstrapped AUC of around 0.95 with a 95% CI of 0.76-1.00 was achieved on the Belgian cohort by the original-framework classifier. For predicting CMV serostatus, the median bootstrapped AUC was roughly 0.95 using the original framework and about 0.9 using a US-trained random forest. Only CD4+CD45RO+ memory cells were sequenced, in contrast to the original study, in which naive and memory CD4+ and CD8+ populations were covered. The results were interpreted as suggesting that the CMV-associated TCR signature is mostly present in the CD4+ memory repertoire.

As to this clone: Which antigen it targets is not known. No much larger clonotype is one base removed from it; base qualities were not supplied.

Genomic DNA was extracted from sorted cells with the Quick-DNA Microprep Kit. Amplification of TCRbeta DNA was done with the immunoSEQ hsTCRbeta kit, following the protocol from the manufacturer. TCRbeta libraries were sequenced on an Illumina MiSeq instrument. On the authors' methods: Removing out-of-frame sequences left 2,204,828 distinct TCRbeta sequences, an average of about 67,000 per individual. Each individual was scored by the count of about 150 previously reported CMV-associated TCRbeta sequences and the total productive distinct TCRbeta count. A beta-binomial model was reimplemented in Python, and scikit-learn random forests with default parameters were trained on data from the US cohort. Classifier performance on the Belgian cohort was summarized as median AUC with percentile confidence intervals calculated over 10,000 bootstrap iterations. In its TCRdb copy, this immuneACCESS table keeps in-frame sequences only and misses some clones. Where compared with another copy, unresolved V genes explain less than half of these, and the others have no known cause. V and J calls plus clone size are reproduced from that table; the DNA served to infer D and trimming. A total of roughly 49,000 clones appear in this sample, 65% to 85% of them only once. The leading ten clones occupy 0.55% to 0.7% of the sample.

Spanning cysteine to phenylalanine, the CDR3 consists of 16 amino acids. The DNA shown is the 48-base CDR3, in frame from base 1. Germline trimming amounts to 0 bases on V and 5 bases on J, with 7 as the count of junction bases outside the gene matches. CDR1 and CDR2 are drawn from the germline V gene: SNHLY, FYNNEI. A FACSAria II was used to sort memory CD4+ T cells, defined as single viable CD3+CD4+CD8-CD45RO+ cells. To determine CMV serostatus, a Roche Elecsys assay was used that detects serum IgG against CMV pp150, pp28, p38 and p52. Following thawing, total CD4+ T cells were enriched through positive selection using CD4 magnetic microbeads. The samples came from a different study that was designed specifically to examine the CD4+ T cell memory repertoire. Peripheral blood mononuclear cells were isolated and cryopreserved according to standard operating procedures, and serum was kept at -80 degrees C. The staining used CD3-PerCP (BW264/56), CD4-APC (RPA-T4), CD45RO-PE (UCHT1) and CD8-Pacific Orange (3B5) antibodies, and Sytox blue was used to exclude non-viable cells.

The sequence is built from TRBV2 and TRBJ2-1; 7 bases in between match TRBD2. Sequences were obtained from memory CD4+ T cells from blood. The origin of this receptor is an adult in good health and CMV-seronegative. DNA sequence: TGTGCCAGCAGTGAAGCCGGGCGGGGGAGAGACAATGAGCAGTTCTTC. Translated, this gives CASSEAGRGRDNEQFF. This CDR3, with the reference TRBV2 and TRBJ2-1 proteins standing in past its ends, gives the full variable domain EPEVTQTPSHQVTQMGQEVILRCVPISNHLYFYWYRQILGQKVEFLVSFYNNEISEKSEIFDDQFSVERPDGSNFTLKIRSTKLEDSAMYFCASSEAGRGRDNEQFFGPGTRLTVL.